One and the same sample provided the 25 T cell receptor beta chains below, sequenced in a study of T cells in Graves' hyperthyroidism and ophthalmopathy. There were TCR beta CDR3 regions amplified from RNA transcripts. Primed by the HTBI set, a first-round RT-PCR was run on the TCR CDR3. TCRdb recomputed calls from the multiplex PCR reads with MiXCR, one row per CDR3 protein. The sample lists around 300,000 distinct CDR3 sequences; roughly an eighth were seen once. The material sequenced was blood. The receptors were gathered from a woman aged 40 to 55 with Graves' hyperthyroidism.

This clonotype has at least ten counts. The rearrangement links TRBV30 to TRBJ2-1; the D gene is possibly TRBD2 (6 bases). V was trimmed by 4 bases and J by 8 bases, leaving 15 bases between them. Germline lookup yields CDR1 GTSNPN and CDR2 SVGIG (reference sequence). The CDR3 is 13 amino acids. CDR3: CAWNGGMYDEQFF. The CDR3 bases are TGTGCCTGGAACGGCGGGATGTATGATGAGCAGTTCTTC. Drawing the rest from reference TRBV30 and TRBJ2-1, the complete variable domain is SQTIHQWPATLVQPVGSPLSLECTVEGTSNPNLYWYRQAAGRGLQLLFYSVGIGQISSEVPQNLSASRPQDRQFILSSKKLLLSDSGFYLCAWNGGMYDEQFFGPGTRLTVL.

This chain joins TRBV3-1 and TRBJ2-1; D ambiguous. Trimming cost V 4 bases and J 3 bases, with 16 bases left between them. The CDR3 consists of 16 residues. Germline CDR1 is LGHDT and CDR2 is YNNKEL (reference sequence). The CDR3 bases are TGTGCCAGCAGCCCCCGGGCCTCGAGCTTCTACAATGAGCAGTTCTTC. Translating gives CASSPRASSFYNEQFF.

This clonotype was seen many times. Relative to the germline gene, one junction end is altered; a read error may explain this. The CDR3 DNA is TGTGCCAGCAGGGAAGCGGGGCTCGCCTACGAGCAGTACTTC. This encodes CASREAGLAYEQYF. The gene calls are TRBV6-1 and TRBJ2-7; 7 bases fit TRBD2. This CDR3 is 14 amino acids long. From germline, CDR1 is MNHNS and CDR2 SASEGT.

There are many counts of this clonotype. The chain's CDR3 is CASSYFRGSFYEQYF. The CDR3, as DNA: TGTGCCAGCAGTTACTTTAGGGGCTCCTTCTACGAGCAGTACTTC. The rearrangement uses TRBV6-5 and TRBJ2-7, with D possibly TRBD1 on 5 matching bases. V lost 1 base, J lost 3 bases, and 13 bases lay in between. This CDR3 is 15 amino acids long. In germline, CDR1 is MNHEY, CDR2 SVGAGI.

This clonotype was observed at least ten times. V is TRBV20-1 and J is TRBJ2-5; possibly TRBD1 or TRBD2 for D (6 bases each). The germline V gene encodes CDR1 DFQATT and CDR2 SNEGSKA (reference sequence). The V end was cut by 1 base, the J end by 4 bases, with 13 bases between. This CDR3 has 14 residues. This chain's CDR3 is CSARGGGGRETQYF. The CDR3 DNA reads TGCAGTGCTAGAGGAGGAGGGGGGCGAGAGACCCAGTACTTC.

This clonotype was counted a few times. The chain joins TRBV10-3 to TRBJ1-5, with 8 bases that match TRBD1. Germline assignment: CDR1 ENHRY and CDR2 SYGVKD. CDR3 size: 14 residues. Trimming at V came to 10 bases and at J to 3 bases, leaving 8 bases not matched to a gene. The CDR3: CATELGQVNQPQHF. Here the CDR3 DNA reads TGTGCCACTGAGCTGGGACAGGTCAATCAGCCCCAGCATTTT.

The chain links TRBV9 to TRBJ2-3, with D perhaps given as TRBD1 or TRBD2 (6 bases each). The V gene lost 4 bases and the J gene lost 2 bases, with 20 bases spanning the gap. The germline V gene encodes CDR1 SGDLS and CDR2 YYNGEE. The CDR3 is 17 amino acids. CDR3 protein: CASSSSPLGGHTDTQYF. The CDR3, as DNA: TGTGCCAGCAGCTCCAGTCCACTTGGGGGGCACACAGATACGCAGTATTTT.

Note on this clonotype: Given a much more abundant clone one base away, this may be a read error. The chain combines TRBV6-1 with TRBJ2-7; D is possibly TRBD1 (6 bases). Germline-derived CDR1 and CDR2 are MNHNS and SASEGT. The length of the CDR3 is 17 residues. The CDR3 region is CASGEIPSPHRDHEQYF. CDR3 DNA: TGTGCCAGCGGTGAAATCCCATCCCCCCACAGGGACCACGAGCAGTACTTC.

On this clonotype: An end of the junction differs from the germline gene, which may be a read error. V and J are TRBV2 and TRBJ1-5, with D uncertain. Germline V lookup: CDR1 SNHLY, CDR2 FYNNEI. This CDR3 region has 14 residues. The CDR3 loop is CASREGLRNQPQHF. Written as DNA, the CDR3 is TGTGCCAGCAGGGAAGGTTTGCGCAATCAGCCCCAGCATTTT.

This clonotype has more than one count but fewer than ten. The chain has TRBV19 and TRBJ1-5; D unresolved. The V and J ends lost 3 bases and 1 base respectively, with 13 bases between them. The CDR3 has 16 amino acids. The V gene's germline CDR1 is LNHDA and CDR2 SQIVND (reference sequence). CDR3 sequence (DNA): TGTGCCAGTAGTATGGGTCAATTGGGGAGCAATCAGCCCCAGCATTTT. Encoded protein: CASSMGQLGSNQPQHF.

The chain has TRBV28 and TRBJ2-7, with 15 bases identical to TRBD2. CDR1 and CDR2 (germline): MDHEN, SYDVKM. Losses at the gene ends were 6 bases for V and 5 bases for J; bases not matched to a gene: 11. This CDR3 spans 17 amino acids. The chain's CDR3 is CASSEAGTSGRNNEQYF. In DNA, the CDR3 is TGTGCCAGCAGCGAAGCCGGGACTAGCGGGAGGAACAACGAGCAGTACTTC. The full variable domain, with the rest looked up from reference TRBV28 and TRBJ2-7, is DVKVTQSSRYLVKRTGEKVFLECVQDMDHENMFWYRQDPGLGLRLIYFSYDVKMKEKGDIPEGYSVSREKKERFSLILESASTNQTSMYLCASSEAGTSGRNNEQYFGPGTRLTVT.

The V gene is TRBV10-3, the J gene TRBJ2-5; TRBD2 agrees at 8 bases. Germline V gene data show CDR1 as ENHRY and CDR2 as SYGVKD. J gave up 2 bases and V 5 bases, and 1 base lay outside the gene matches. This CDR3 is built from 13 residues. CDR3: CAISREGQETQYF. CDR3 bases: TGTGCCATCAGTCGGGAGGGGCAAGAGACCCAGTACTTC.

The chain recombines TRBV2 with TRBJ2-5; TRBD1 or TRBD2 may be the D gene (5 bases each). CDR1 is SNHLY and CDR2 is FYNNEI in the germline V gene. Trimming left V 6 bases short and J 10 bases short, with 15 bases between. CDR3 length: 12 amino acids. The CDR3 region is CASRTSHGGQYF. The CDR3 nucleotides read TGTGCCAGCAGAACTTCCCATGGGGGCCAGTACTTC.

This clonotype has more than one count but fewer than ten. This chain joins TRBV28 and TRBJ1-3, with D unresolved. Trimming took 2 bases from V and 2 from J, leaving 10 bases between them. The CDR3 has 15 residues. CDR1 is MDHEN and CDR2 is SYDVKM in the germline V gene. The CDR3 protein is CASSLEGWAGNTIYF. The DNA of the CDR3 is TGTGCCAGCAGTTTAGAGGGTTGGGCTGGAAACACCATATATTTT.

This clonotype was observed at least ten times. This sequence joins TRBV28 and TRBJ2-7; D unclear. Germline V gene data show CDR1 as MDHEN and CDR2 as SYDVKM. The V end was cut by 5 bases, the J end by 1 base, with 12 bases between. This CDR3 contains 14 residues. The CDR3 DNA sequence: TGTGCCAGCAGTCCCCGGACGGTTTCCTACGAGCAGTACTTC. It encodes CASSPRTVSYEQYF.

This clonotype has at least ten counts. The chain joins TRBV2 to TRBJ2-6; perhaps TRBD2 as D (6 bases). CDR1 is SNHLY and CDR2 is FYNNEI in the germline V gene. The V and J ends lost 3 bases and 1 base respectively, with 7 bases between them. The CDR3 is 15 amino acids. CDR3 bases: TGTGCCAGCAGTGATCGGGGGTCTGGGGCCAACGTCCTGACTTTC. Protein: CASSDRGSGANVLTF.

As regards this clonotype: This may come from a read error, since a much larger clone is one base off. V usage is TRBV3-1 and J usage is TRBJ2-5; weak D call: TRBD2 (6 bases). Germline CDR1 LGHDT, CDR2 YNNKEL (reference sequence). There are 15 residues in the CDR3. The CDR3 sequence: CANSQAGVTQETQYF. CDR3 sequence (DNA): TGTGCCAACAGCCAAGCGGGTGTGACACAAGAGACCCAGTACTTC.

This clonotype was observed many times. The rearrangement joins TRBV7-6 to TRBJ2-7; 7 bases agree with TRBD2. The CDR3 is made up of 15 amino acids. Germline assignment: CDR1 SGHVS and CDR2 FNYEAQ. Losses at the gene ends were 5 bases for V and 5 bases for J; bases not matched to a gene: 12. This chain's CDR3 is CASSPSGIPPHEQYF. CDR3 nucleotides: TGTGCCAGCAGCCCCAGCGGGATCCCCCCCCACGAGCAGTACTTC.

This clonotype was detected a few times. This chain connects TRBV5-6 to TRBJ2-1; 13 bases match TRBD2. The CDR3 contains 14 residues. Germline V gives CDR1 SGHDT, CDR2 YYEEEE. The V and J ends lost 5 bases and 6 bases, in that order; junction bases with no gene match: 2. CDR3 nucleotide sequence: TGTGCCAGCAGAGGACTAGCGGGAGTCAATGAGCAGTTCTTC. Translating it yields CASRGLAGVNEQFF.

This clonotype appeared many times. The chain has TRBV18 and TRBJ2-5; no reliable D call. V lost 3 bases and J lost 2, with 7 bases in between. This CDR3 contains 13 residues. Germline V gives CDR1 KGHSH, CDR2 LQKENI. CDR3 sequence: CASSPHVQETQYF. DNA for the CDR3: TGTGCCAGCTCACCCCATGTTCAAGAGACCCAGTACTTC.

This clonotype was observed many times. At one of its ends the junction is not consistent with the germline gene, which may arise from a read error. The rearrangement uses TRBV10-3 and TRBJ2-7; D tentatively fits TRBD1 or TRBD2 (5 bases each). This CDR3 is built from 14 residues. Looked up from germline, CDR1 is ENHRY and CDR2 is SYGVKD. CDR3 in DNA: TGTGCAATCAGCAGCGGTACAGGTGACTACGAGCAGTACTTC. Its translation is CAISSGTGDYEQYF.

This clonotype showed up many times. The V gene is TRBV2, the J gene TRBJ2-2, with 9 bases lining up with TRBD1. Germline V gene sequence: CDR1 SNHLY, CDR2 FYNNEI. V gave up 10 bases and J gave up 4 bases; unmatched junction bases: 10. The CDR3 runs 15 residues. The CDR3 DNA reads TGTGCCACCCCTACCGGGACAGGGTTCACCGGGGAGCTGTTTTTT. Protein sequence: CATPTGTGFTGELFF.

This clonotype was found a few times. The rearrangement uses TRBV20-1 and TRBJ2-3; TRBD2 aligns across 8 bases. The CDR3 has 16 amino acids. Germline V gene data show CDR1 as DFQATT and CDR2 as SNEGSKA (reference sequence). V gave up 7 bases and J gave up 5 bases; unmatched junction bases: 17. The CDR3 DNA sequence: TGCAGTGTGTGGGGGGGGGCGGGAGGCTGGCAAGATACGCAGTATTTT. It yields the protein CSVWGGAGGWQDTQYF.

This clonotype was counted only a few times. The CDR3 DNA reads TGTGCCAGCAGTTACGACCCACAAGGACCCTCAGCCAAAAACATTCAGTACTTC. As protein: CASSYDPQGPSAKNIQYF. V and J are TRBV6-9 and TRBJ2-4; D is undetermined. Germline V lookup: CDR1 MNHGY, CDR2 SVAAGI. The ends were cut back, 3 bases at V and 0 bases at J, with 18 bases in the middle. The CDR3 loop spans 18 amino acids.

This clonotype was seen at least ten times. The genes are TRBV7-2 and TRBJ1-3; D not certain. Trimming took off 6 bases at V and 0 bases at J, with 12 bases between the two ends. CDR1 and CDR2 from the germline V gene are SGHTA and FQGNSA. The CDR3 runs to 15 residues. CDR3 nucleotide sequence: TGTGCCAGCAGTTCTAGAGCCTCCTCTGGAAACACCATATATTTT. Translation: CASSSRASSGNTIYF.